A selection of T cell receptor beta chains follows, all from one sample in a study of blood T cell repertoires in COVID-19. Assay: immunoSEQ multiplex PCR; the TCRdb copy retains only in-frame clones and omits some. The sample has hundreds of thousands of clones, approximately 86% seen once. The sequencing sample was made of peripheral blood. Receptors originate from a woman between 65 and 79 years old with COVID-19, enrolled during active disease. Each CDR3 is given with its conserved first and last residue.

J,V,CDR3
TRBJ1-1,TRBV9,CASSVGQQNTEAFF
TRBJ1-2,TRBV9,CASSVAQGLYGYTF
TRBJ1-2,TRBV2,CASSDGFYGYTF
TRBJ1-2,TRBV5-4,CASTWAGQYTF
TRBJ1-4,TRBV30,CAWSVARMATNEKLFF
TRBJ2-1,TRBV11-2,CASSLVAGGMYNEQFF
TRBJ1-3,TRBV4-1,CASSQNGRRDALSGNTIYF
TRBJ2-7,TRBV28,CASRQRTVDYEQYF
TRBJ1-5,TRBV10-3,CAISVEGSSQPQHF
TRBJ2-2,TRBV21-1,CASREKGSNTGELFF
TRBJ1-1,TRBV10-3,CAIRGFAEAFF
TRBJ1-6,TRBV5-6,CASTPTGGPYNSPLHF
TRBJ2-1,TRBV2,CASLPGAGTGSNEQFF
TRBJ1-1,TRBV7-9,CASKQGHENTEAFF
TRBJ2-1,TRBV6-5,CASSYYSYNEQFF
TRBJ1-1,TRBV19,CASSTTLGGTEAFF
TRBJ2-3,TRBV27,CASSFTAGGPGTDTQYF
TRBJ2-7,TRBV6-6,CASEGADEQYF
TRBJ2-7,TRBV19,CASSSLTGYEQYF
TRBJ2-1,TRBV5-1,CASSRGLYNEQFF
TRBJ2-5,TRBV5-1,CASSSTSAAVKTQYF
TRBJ1-6,TRBV2,CASNPLSEVSPLHF
TRBJ2-2,TRBV18,CASSAGLLTGELFF
TRBJ2-1,TRBV5-1,CASSTIERGGYNEQFF
TRBJ1-4,TRBV21-1,CASSKIRQGNEKLFF
TRBJ2-5,TRBV29-1,CSVATRYQETQYF
TRBJ2-5,TRBV7-9,CASSRTGGWETQYF
TRBJ2-5,TRBV5-4,CASTPTGGPGETQYF
TRBJ1-2,TRBV27,CASSLGTGHYGYTF
TRBJ1-1,TRBV11-3,CASSLGGREAFF
TRBJ2-2,TRBV18,CASSRTPNTGELFF
TRBJ1-4,TRBV2,CASRRGNEKLFF
TRBJ2-5,TRBV24-1,CATSGPGQGSESGETQYF
TRBJ2-7,TRBV19,CASSIRTGSNEQYF
TRBJ1-2,TRBV28,CASSTQGFYYGYTF
TRBJ2-4,TRBV10-3,CAISGSGQGGKNIQYF
TRBJ1-2,TRBV4-3,CASSQEDRGYGYTF
TRBJ2-5,TRBV2,CASSGTGQETQYF
TRBJ2-7,TRBV7-8,CASSAPSGGLSYEQYF
TRBJ1-6,TRBV6-5,CASSPRGTANSPLHF
TRBJ2-5,TRBV12-3/TRBV12-4,CASSFNRDETQYF
TRBJ1-6,TRBV2,CASSGQGAYNSPLHF
TRBJ2-7,TRBV11-3,CASSLAGNYEQYF